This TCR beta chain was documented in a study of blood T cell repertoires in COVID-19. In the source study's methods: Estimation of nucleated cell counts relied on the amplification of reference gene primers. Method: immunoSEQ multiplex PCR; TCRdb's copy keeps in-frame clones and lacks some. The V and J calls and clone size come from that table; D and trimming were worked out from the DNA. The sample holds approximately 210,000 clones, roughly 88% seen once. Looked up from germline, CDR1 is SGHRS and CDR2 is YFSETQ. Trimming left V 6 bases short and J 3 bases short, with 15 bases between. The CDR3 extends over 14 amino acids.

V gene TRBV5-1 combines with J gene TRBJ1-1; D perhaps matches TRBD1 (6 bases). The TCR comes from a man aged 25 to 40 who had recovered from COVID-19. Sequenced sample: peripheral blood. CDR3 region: CASIGGPSDTEAFF. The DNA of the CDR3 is TGCGCCAGCATCGGGGGGCCGTCGGACACTGAAGCTTTCTTT.